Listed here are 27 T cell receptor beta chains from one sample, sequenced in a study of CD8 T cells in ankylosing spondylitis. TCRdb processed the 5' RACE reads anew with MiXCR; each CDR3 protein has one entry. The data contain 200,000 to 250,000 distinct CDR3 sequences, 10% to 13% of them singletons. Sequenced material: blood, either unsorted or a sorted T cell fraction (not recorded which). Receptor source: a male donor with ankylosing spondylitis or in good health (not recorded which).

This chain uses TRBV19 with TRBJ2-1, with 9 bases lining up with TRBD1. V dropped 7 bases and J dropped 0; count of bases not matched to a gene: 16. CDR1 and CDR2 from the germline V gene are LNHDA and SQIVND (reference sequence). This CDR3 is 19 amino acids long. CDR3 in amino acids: CASTGQGTSHLRSYNEQFF. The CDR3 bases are TGTGCCAGTACCGGACAGGGGACATCCCACCTTCGCTCCTACAATGAGCAGTTCTTC.

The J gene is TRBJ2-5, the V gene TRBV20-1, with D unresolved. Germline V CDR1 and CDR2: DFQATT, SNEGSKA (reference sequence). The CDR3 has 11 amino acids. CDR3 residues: CSADKQETQYF. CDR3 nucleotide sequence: TGCAGCGCAGACAAGCAAGAGACCCAGTACTTC.

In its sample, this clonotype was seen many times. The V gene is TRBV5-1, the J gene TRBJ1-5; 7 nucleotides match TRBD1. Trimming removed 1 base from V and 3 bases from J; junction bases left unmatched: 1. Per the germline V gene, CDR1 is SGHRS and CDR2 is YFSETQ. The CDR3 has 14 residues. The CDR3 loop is CASSLQGDNQPQHF. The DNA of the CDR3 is TGCGCCAGCAGCTTGCAGGGGGACAATCAGCCCCAGCATTTT. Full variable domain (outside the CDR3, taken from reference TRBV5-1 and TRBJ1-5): KAGVTQTPRYLIKTRGQQVTLSCSPISGHRSVSWYQQTPGQGLQFLFEYFSETQRNKGNFPGRFSGRQFSNSRSEMNVSTLELGDSALYLCASSLQGDNQPQHFGDGTRLSIL.

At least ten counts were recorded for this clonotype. CDR3 amino acids: CASSQDESSYNEQFF. The CDR3 region has the DNA TGTGCCAGCAGCCAAGACGAAAGCTCCTACAATGAGCAGTTCTTC. The chain couples TRBV3-1 to TRBJ2-1; no definite D call. CDR3 size: 15 residues. The V end lost 0 bases, the J end lost 0 bases, and 6 bases lay between the germline ends. In germline, CDR1 is LGHDT, CDR2 YNNKEL (reference sequence).

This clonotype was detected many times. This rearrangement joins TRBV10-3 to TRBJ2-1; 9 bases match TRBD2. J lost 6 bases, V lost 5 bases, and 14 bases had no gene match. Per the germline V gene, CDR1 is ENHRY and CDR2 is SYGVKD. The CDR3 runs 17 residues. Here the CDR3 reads CAISLSRASGDSNEQFF. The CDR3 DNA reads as TGTGCCATCAGTCTCTCGAGGGCTAGCGGGGACTCCAATGAGCAGTTCTTC.

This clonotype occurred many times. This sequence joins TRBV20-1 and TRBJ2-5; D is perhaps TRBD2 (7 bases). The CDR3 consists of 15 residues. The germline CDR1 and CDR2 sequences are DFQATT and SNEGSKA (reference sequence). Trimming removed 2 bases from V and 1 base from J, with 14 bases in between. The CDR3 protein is CSARLPGGLQETQYF. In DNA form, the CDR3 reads TGCAGTGCTAGACTCCCGGGGGGCCTCCAAGAGACCCAGTACTTC.

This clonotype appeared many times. The CDR3 here is CASSLGQGALANTEAFF. CDR3 coding DNA: TGCGCCAGCAGCCTGGGACAGGGGGCCTTAGCGAACACTGAAGCTTTCTTT. The gene calls are TRBV5-1 and TRBJ1-1, with TRBD1 matching over 12 bases. V lost 4 bases and J lost 1; bases outside the gene matches: 8. CDR3 length equals 17 residues. The V gene's germline CDR1 is SGHRS and CDR2 YFSETQ.

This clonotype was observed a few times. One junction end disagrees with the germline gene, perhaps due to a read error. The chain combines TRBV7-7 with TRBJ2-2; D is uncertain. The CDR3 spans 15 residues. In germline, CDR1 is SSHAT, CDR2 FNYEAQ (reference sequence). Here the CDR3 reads CASSPQAANTGELFF. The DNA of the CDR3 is TGTGCTAGCAGCCCCCAGGCGGCGAACACCGGGGAGCTGTTTTTT.

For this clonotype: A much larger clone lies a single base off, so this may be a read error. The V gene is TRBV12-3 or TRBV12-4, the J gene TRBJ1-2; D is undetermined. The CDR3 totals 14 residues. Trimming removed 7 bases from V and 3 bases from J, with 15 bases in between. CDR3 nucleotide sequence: TGTGCCAGCACCCTGGCCGCTTCTGACTATGGCTACACCTTC. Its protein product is CASTLAASDYGYTF.

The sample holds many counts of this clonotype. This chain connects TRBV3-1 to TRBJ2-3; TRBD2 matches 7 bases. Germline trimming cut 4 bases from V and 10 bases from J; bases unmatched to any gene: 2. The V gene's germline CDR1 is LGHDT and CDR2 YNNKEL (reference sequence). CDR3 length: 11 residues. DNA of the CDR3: TGTGCCAGCAGCCGGGGACTATCGCAGTATTTT. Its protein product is CASSRGLSQYF.

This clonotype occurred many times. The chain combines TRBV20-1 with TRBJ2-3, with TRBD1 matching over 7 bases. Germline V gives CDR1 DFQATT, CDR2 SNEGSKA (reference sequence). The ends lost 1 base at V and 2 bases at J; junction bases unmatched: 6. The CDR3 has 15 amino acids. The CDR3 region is CSARGTGDITDTQYF. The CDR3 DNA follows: TGCAGTGCTAGAGGGACAGGCGACATCACAGATACGCAGTATTTT.

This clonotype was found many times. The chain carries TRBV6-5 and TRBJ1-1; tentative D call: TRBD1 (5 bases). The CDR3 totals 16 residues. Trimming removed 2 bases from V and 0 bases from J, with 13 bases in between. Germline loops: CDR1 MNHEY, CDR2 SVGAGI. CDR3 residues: CASSYAGGRLNTEAFF. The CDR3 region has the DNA TGTGCCAGCAGTTACGCTGGGGGACGGCTGAACACTGAAGCTTTCTTT.

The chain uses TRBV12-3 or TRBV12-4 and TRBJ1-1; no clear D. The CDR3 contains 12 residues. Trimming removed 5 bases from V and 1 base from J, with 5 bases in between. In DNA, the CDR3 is TGTGCCAGCAGTCCAGGGAACACTGAAGCTTTCTTT. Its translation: CASSPGNTEAFF.

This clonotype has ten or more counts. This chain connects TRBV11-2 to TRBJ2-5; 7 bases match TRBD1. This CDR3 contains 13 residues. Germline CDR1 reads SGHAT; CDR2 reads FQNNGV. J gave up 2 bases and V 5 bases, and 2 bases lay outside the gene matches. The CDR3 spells CASSQGQQETQYF. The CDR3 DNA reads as TGTGCCAGCAGCCAGGGACAGCAAGAGACCCAGTACTTC.

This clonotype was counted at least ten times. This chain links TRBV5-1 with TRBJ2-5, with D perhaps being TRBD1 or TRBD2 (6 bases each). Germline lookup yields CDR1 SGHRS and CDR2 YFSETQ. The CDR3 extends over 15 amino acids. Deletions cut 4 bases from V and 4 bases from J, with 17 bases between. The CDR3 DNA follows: TGCGCCAGCAGCGGGGGGCCCGGGTATGGAGAGACCCAGTACTTC. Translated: CASSGGPGYGETQYF.

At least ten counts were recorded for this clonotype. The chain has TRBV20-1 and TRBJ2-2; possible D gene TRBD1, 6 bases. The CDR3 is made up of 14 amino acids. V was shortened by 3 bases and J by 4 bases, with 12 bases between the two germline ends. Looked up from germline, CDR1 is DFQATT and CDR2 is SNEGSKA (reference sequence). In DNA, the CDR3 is TGCAGTGCTAGCCCGACAGGCCGCACCGGGGAGCTGTTTTTT. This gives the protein CSASPTGRTGELFF.

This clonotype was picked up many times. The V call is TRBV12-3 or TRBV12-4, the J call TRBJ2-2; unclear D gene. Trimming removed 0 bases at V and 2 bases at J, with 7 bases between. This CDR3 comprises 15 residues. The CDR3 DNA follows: TGTGCCAGCAGTTTAGCATCCGTCAACACCGGGGAGCTGTTTTTT. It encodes CASSLASVNTGELFF.

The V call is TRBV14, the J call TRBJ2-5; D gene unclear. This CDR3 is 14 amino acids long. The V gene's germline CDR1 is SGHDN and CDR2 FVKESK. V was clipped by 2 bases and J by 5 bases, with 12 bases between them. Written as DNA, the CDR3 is TGTGCCAGCAGCCAATTTGTGGAAGCTGAGACCCAGTACTTC. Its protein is CASSQFVEAETQYF. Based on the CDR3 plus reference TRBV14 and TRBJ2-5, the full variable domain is EAGVTQFPSHSVIEKGQTVTLRCDPISGHDNLYWYRRVMGKEIKFLLHFVKESKQDESGMPNNRFLAERTGGTYSTLKVQPAELEDSGVYFCASSQFVEAETQYFGPGTRLLVL.

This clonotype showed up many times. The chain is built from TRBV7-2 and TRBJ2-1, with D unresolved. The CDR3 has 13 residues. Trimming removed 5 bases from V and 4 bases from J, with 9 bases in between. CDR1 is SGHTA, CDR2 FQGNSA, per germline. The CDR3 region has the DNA TGTGCCAGCAGCCCGACCGGATACAATGAGCAGTTCTTC. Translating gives CASSPTGYNEQFF.

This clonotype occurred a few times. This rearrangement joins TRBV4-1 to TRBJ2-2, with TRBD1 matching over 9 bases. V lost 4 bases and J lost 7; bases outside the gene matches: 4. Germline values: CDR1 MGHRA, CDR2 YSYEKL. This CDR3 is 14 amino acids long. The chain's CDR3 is CASSPDRGFGELFF. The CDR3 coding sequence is TGCGCCAGCAGCCCCGACAGGGGGTTCGGGGAGCTGTTTTTT.

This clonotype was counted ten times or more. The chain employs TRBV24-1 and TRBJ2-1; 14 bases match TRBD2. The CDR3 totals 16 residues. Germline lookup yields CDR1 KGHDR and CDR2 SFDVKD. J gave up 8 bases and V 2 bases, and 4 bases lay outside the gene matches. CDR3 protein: CATSDSGLAGVDEQFF. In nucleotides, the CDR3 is TGTGCCACCAGTGATTCGGGACTAGCGGGGGTAGATGAGCAGTTCTTC.

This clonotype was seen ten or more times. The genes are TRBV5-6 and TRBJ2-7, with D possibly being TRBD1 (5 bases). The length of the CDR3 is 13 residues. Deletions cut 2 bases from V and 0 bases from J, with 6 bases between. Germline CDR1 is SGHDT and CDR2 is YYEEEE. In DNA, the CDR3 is TGTGCCAGCAGCTTTACAGGCTCCTACGAGCAGTACTTC. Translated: CASSFTGSYEQYF.

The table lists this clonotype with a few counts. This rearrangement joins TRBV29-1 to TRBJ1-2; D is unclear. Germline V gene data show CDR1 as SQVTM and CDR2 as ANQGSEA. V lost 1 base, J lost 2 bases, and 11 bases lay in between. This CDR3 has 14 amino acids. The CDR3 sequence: CSVEGSESNYGYTF. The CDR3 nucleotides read TGCAGCGTTGAAGGGTCGGAAAGCAACTATGGCTACACCTTC.

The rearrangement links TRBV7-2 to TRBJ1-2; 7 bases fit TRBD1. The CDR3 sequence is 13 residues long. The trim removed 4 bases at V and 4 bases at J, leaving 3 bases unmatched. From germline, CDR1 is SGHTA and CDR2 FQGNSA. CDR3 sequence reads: CASSWTGGYGYTF. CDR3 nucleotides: TGTGCCAGCAGCTGGACAGGAGGCTATGGCTACACCTTC. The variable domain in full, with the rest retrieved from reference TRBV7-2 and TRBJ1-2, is GAGVSQSPSNKVTEKGKDVELRCDPISGHTALYWYRQSLGQGLEFLIYFQGNSAPDKSGLPSDRFSAERTGGSVSTLTIQRTQQEDSAVYLCASSWTGGYGYTFGSGTRLTVV.

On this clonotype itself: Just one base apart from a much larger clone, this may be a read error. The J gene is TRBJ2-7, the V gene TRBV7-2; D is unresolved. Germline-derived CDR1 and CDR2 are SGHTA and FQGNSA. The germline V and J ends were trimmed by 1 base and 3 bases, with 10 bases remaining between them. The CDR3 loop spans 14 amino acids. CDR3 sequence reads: CASSLEGIHYEQYF. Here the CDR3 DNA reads TGTGCCAGCAGCTTAGAGGGCATACACTACGAGCAGTACTTC.

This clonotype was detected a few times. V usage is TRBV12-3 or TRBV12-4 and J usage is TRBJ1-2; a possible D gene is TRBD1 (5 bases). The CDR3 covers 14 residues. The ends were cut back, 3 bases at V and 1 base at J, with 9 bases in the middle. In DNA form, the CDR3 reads TGTGCCAGCAGTTTCGCAGGGATTAACTATGGCTACACCTTC. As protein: CASSFAGINYGYTF.

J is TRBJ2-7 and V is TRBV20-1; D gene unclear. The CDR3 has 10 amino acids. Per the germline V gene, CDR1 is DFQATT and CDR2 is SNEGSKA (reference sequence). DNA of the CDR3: TGCAGCCCCGAATCCTACGAGCAGTACTTC. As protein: CSPESYEQYF.